This T cell receptor (beta chain) was documented in a study of blood T cell repertoires in COVID-19. Study in general: Researchers got acute and convalescent COVID-19 samples from the United States, Italy and Spain. T cells, B-cell-depleted T cells, or PBMCs supplied cDNA or gDNA.

The V segment lost 3 bases and the J segment 4 bases; nucleotides outside the gene matches: 6. Germline V lookup: CDR1 KGHSH, CDR2 LQKENI. The CDR3 consists of 15 residues. One Seattle source followed patients from active infection through their disease course. This clone was observed many times. As originally analysed: Reference gene primers were amplified, and this amplification served to estimate nucleated cell counts. Sequenced by immunoSEQ multiplex PCR; TCRdb stores in-frame clones only, minus some. Clone size and the V and J calls come from that table; the DNA yielded D and trimming. Found here are approximately 460,000 clones, 85% to 90% of them singletons; the top ten hold 0.7% to 1%.

This clonotype was obtained from a man between 18 and 29 years old with COVID-19, enrolled during active disease. The sequencing input was peripheral blood. The genes are TRBV18 and TRBJ1-1; 9 positions match TRBD1. DNA for the CDR3: TGTGCCAGCTCACCTAGGACAGGGGAGGGCACTGAAGCTTTCTTT. This gives the protein CASSPRTGEGTEAFF.